This is a list of T cell receptor beta chains from one sample in a study of blood T cell repertoires in COVID-19. The repertoire was sequenced with immunoSEQ multiplex PCR; TCRdb's copy has only in-frame clones and lacks some. The table includes under 150,000 clones, about 81% detected once. Sequences were obtained from peripheral blood. Source of these receptors: a woman older than 75 with acute or convalescent COVID-19. Each CDR3 is given with its conserved first and last residue. Fields, in order: CDR3 protein, CDR3 DNA, V gene, J gene, clone size, D gene. The D gene is left open where the match is weak. Size is omitted from some rows. Given values are once, few, many or a class for expanded clones.

cdr3_aa: CAWSTQALGKLFF; cdr3_nt: TGTGCCTGGAGTACACAGGCCTTGGGAAAACTGTTTTTT; v_call: TRBV30; j_call: TRBJ1-4; clone_size: .; d_call: .
cdr3_aa: CASSLTGEQPQHF; cdr3_nt: TGTGCCAGCAGCTTAACAGGGGAGCAGCCCCAGCATTTT; v_call: TRBV7-9; j_call: TRBJ1-5; clone_size: .; d_call: TRBD1
cdr3_aa: CASSTTGITEAFF; cdr3_nt: TGTGCCAGTAGTACCACAGGGATCACTGAAGCTTTCTTT; v_call: TRBV19; j_call: TRBJ1-1; clone_size: .; d_call: .
cdr3_aa: CASRKLAGGSYEQYF; cdr3_nt: TGCGCCAGCAGGAAACTAGCGGGGGGCTCCTACGAGCAGTACTTC; v_call: TRBV4-1; j_call: TRBJ2-7; clone_size: few; d_call: TRBD2
cdr3_aa: CASSRQGNQPQHF; cdr3_nt: TGTGCCAGCAGCCGACAGGGAAATCAGCCCCAGCATTTT; v_call: TRBV3-1/TRBV3-2; j_call: TRBJ1-5; clone_size: .; d_call: TRBD1
cdr3_aa: CASSPPRSRDTQYF; cdr3_nt: TGTGCCAGCAGCCCCCCTCGAAGCAGGGATACGCAGTATTTT; v_call: TRBV9; j_call: TRBJ2-3; clone_size: .; d_call: .
cdr3_aa: CASSLAYSYEQYF; cdr3_nt: TGTGCCAGCAGCTTAGCCTACTCCTACGAGCAGTACTTC; v_call: TRBV7-9; j_call: TRBJ2-7; clone_size: .; d_call: .
cdr3_aa: CSASRGGGYGYTF; cdr3_nt: TGCAGTGCTAGTAGAGGGGGCGGGTATGGCTACACCTTC; v_call: TRBV20-1; j_call: TRBJ1-2; clone_size: once; d_call: TRBD1
cdr3_aa: CSGGQGAEKLFF; cdr3_nt: TGCAGCGGGGGACAGGGGGCGGAAAAACTGTTTTTT; v_call: TRBV29-1; j_call: TRBJ1-4; clone_size: few; d_call: TRBD1
cdr3_aa: CASSLERSGRAFF; cdr3_nt: TGTGCCAGCAGCTTAGAACGGTCAGGGCGGGCTTTCTTT; v_call: TRBV11-2; j_call: TRBJ1-1; clone_size: .; d_call: .
cdr3_aa: CASSDTGVLLYGYTF; cdr3_nt: TGTGCCAGCAGCGACACAGGGGTCCTTCTCTATGGCTACACCTTC; v_call: TRBV5-4; j_call: TRBJ1-2; clone_size: .; d_call: TRBD1
cdr3_aa: CAWSGEGWAVWNTEAFF; cdr3_nt: TGTGCCTGGAGTGGGGAGGGATGGGCGGTTTGGAACACTGAAGCTTTCTTT; v_call: TRBV30; j_call: TRBJ1-1; clone_size: many; d_call: .
cdr3_aa: CASSIAGVGSPLHF; cdr3_nt: TGTGCCAGTAGTATAGCCGGGGTAGGCTCACCCCTCCACTTT; v_call: TRBV19; j_call: TRBJ1-6; clone_size: few; d_call: .
cdr3_aa: CASSDRGNTDTQYF; cdr3_nt: TGTGCCAGCAGCGACAGGGGAAACACAGATACGCAGTATTTT; v_call: TRBV9; j_call: TRBJ2-3; clone_size: .; d_call: TRBD1
cdr3_aa: CASSPSRGGGYEQYF; cdr3_nt: TGTGCCAGCTCACCCTCGAGGGGCGGGGGTTACGAGCAGTACTTC; v_call: TRBV18; j_call: TRBJ2-7; clone_size: .; d_call: TRBD2
cdr3_aa: CAISARQGAQNGYTF; cdr3_nt: TGTGCCATCAGTGCACGACAGGGGGCGCAGAATGGCTACACCTTC; v_call: TRBV10-3; j_call: TRBJ1-2; clone_size: .; d_call: TRBD1
cdr3_aa: CATSRQGTSGTPENEQFF; cdr3_nt: TGTGCCACCAGCAGACAAGGGACTAGCGGGACCCCTGAGAATGAGCAGTTCTTC; v_call: TRBV15; j_call: TRBJ2-1; clone_size: .; d_call: TRBD2
cdr3_aa: CASSLDGGGYNEQFF; cdr3_nt: TGCGCCAGCAGCTTGGACGGCGGGGGCTACAATGAGCAGTTCTTC; v_call: TRBV5-1; j_call: TRBJ2-1; clone_size: .; d_call: TRBD2
cdr3_aa: CASSSGQGNTEAFF; cdr3_nt: TGCGCCAGCAGCAGCGGACAGGGGAACACTGAAGCTTTCTTT; v_call: TRBV5-1; j_call: TRBJ1-1; clone_size: once; d_call: TRBD1
cdr3_aa: CASSQARGYGYTF; cdr3_nt: TGTGCCAGCAGCCAAGCCAGGGGCTATGGCTACACCTTC; v_call: TRBV3-1/TRBV3-2; j_call: TRBJ1-2; clone_size: .; d_call: .
cdr3_aa: CASSVGTGVNEQFF; cdr3_nt: TGTGCCAGCAGCGTAGGGACAGGGGTCAATGAGCAGTTCTTC; v_call: TRBV9; j_call: TRBJ2-1; clone_size: few; d_call: TRBD1
cdr3_aa: CASSLDGGVNTEAFF; cdr3_nt: TGTGCCAGCAGCTTAGACGGGGGGGTGAACACTGAAGCTTTCTTT; v_call: TRBV11-2; j_call: TRBJ1-1; clone_size: .; d_call: .
cdr3_aa: CASSEARGQTEAFF; cdr3_nt: TGTGCCAGCAGTGAAGCAAGGGGGCAGACTGAAGCTTTCTTT; v_call: TRBV2; j_call: TRBJ1-1; clone_size: few; d_call: TRBD1
cdr3_aa: CASSPGAGGRKTQYF; cdr3_nt: TGTGCCAGCTCACCAGGGGCAGGGGGCAGGAAGACCCAGTACTTC; v_call: TRBV18; j_call: TRBJ2-5; clone_size: .; d_call: TRBD1